Sequencing of this TCR beta chain was carried out in a study of vaccination and CD4 T cells after COVID-19. The treatment is: roughly nine-day PBMC culture with coronavirus spike peptide pools or control peptides (ViraFEST assay). CD4+ T-cell collection from the unexposed donor predated the COVID-19 pandemic (2011-2018). Points on this clonotype: Its antigen is still unknown.

Sequenced with the Oncomine TCR Beta short-read assay was DNA taken from cultured CD4+ T cells. TCRdb reprocessed the PCR reads via MiXCR and lists one record per CDR3 protein. This table holds 10,000 or so distinct CDR3 sequences, 48% found once. V was shortened by 1 base and J by 2 bases, with 8 bases between the two germline ends. This CDR3 region has 15 residues. Germline CDR1 SEHNR, CDR2 FQNEAQ (reference sequence). This receptor was identified in a human donor in good health. The chain recombines TRBV7-9 with TRBJ2-2; TRBD2 is a possible D gene (7 bases). Sequenced sample: CD4+ T cells from blood, cultured in vitro. The CDR3 is CASSLGGGNTGELFF. DNA of the CDR3: TGTGCCAGCAGCTTAGGGGGGGGCAACACCGGGGAGCTGTTTTTT. Supplemented by reference TRBV7-9 and TRBJ2-2, the full variable domain reads DTGVSQNPRHKITKRGQNVTFRCDPISEHNRLYWYRQTLGQGPEFLTYFQNEAQLEKSRLLSDRFSAERPKGSFSTLEIQRTEQGDSAMYLCASSLGGGNTGELFFGEGSRLTVL.